This is a list of T cell receptor beta chains from one sample in a study of read filtering for tumor transcriptome and immune sequencing. Via MiXCR, TCRdb re-called the reads, giving one row per CDR3 protein. This sample yields roughly 38,000 distinct CDR3 sequences, of which roughly an eighth are seen a single time; 6.5% to 8.5% belongs to the top ten. Specimen: a population of CD138-negative cells sorted from bone marrow. These receptors all come from a donor aged 40 or over with multiple myeloma. Each CDR3 is given with its conserved first and last residue. D genes are given only for firm matches. Where a row states a size, it is once, few, many or the class of an expanded clone; other rows omit it.

CDR3 protein: CASRPGQGIADTQYF
CDR3 DNA: TGTGCCAGCCGACCGGGACAGGGGATCGCAGATACGCAGTATTTT
D gene: TRBD1
CDR3 length: 15
J gene: TRBJ2-3
clone size: many
V gene: TRBV10-3

CDR3 protein: CASSTQWADAQYF
CDR3 DNA: TGTGCCAGCAGCACACAGTGGGCGGATGCGCAGTATTTT
D gene: .
CDR3 length: 13
J gene: TRBJ2-3
clone size: .
V gene: TRBV14

CDR3 protein: CASSNRGQETQYF
CDR3 DNA: TGTGCCAGCAGCAACAGGGGGCAAGAGACCCAGTACTTC
D gene: TRBD1
CDR3 length: 13
J gene: TRBJ2-5
clone size: many
V gene: TRBV11-2

CDR3 protein: CASSILEGSTEAFF
CDR3 DNA: TGTGCCAGTAGTATCTTGGAGGGGAGCACTGAAGCTTTCTTT
D gene: .
CDR3 length: 14
J gene: TRBJ1-1
clone size: .
V gene: TRBV19

CDR3 protein: CSALTGTNEKLFF
CDR3 DNA: TGCAGCGCCTTGACAGGGACTAATGAAAAACTGTTTTTT
D gene: TRBD1
CDR3 length: 13
J gene: TRBJ1-4
clone size: many
V gene: TRBV29-1

CDR3 protein: CASTARGKNTGELFF
CDR3 DNA: TGTGCCAGCACTGCCCGAGGGAAGAACACCGGGGAGCTGTTTTTT
D gene: .
CDR3 length: 15
J gene: TRBJ2-2
clone size: many
V gene: TRBV2

CDR3 protein: CSARDLKGQIYEQYF
CDR3 DNA: TGCAGTGCTAGAGATCTCAAGGGACAGATCTACGAGCAGTACTTC
D gene: TRBD1
CDR3 length: 15
J gene: TRBJ2-7
clone size: .
V gene: TRBV20-1

CDR3 protein: CASSPPLPLRDLAYEQYF
CDR3 DNA: TGTGCCAGCTCACCACCCCTACCCCTCCGGGACTTAGCCTACGAGCAGTACTTC
D gene: .
CDR3 length: 18
J gene: TRBJ2-7
clone size: many
V gene: TRBV18

CDR3 protein: CASSYSRVGSQYF
CDR3 DNA: TGTGCCAGCAGTTACTCGAGGGTAGGATCGCAGTACTTC
D gene: .
CDR3 length: 13
J gene: TRBJ2-7
clone size: many
V gene: TRBV6-5

CDR3 protein: CASSISGGVNEQFF
CDR3 DNA: TGTGCCAGCAGTATTAGCGGGGGGGTCAATGAGCAGTTCTTC
D gene: TRBD2
CDR3 length: 14
J gene: TRBJ2-1
clone size: many
V gene: TRBV6-6

CDR3 protein: CASSREFRGATEAFF
CDR3 DNA: TGTGCCAGCAGTCGAGAATTCCGGGGCGCCACTGAAGCTTTCTTT
D gene: .
CDR3 length: 15
J gene: TRBJ1-1
clone size: medium-sized
V gene: TRBV6-5

CDR3 protein: CASSYGQGIGEQLF
CDR3 DNA: TGCGCCAGCAGTTACGGACAGGGGATAGGTGAGCAGCTCTTC
D gene: TRBD1
CDR3 length: 14
J gene: TRBJ2-1
clone size: .
V gene: TRBV6-5

CDR3 protein: CASSLYGGGGSNQPQHF
CDR3 DNA: TGTGCCAGCAGCTTATACGGGGGGGGGGGTAGCAATCAGCCCCAGCATTTT
D gene: .
CDR3 length: 17
J gene: TRBJ1-5
clone size: .
V gene: TRBV7-6

CDR3 protein: CASSYRQGQGGGEQFF
CDR3 DNA: TGTGCCAGCAGTTACCGCCAGGGACAGGGAGGTGGTGAGCAGTTCTTC
D gene: TRBD1
CDR3 length: 16
J gene: TRBJ2-1
clone size: many
V gene: TRBV6-5

CDR3 protein: CAWSSSRGYSNQPQHF
CDR3 DNA: TGTGCCTGGAGCTCATCCAGGGGTTATAGCAATCAGCCCCAGCATTTT
D gene: .
CDR3 length: 16
J gene: TRBJ1-5
clone size: many
V gene: TRBV30

CDR3 protein: CASTLAGGPRNEQFF
CDR3 DNA: TGTGCCAGTACTCTAGCGGGAGGGCCCCGGAATGAGCAGTTCTTC
D gene: TRBD2
CDR3 length: 15
J gene: TRBJ2-1
clone size: many
V gene: TRBV27

CDR3 protein: CASSLRGRDHGYAF
CDR3 DNA: TGTGCCAGCAGTCTCAGGGGGCGCGATCATGGCTACGCCTTC
D gene: TRBD1
CDR3 length: 14
J gene: TRBJ1-2
clone size: many
V gene: TRBV6-6

CDR3 protein: CASSPRLVDEQFF
CDR3 DNA: TGTGCCAGCTCACCACGGCTCGTCGATGAGCAGTTCTTC
D gene: .
CDR3 length: 13
J gene: TRBJ2-1
clone size: many
V gene: TRBV18

CDR3 protein: CASSPDRMREKLFF
CDR3 DNA: TGCGCCAGCAGCCCAGATAGGATGAGGGAAAAACTGTTTTTT
D gene: .
CDR3 length: 14
J gene: TRBJ1-4
clone size: many
V gene: TRBV4-1

CDR3 protein: CASSVDPTTRVHNEQFF
CDR3 DNA: TGTGCCAGCAGCGTAGATCCGACTACGCGTGTACACAATGAGCAGTTCTTC
D gene: .
CDR3 length: 17
J gene: TRBJ2-1
clone size: many
V gene: TRBV9

CDR3 protein: CASSPGGGEPQHF
CDR3 DNA: TGCGCCAGCAGCCCCGGGGGCGGGGAGCCCCAGCATTTT
D gene: .
CDR3 length: 13
J gene: TRBJ1-5
clone size: many
V gene: TRBV5-1

CDR3 protein: CASSLGRTVWQPQHF
CDR3 DNA: TGTGCCAGCAGCTTAGGGAGGACAGTCTGGCAGCCCCAGCATTTT
D gene: .
CDR3 length: 15
J gene: TRBJ1-5
clone size: .
V gene: TRBV7-8

CDR3 protein: CASSFLPDMDTQYF
CDR3 DNA: TGTGCCAGCAGCTTCCTTCCCGATATGGATACGCAGTATTTT
D gene: .
CDR3 length: 14
J gene: TRBJ2-3
clone size: many
V gene: TRBV7-2

CDR3 protein: CASSFYGGTEAFF
CDR3 DNA: TGCGCCAGCAGCTTTTACGGGGGCACTGAAGCTTTCTTT
D gene: .
CDR3 length: 13
J gene: TRBJ1-1
clone size: .
V gene: TRBV5-1

CDR3 protein: CASSPPGAYYGYTF
CDR3 DNA: TGTGCCAGCAGCCCACCGGGGGCTTACTATGGCTACACCTTC
D gene: .
CDR3 length: 14
J gene: TRBJ1-2
clone size: many
V gene: TRBV6-5

CDR3 protein: CASSSHPDQPQHF
CDR3 DNA: TGCGCCAGCAGCTCCCACCCAGATCAGCCCCAGCATTTT
D gene: .
CDR3 length: 13
J gene: TRBJ1-5
clone size: many
V gene: TRBV5-1

CDR3 protein: CASSSPAGEQFF
CDR3 DNA: TGTGCCAGCAGTTCCCCTGCGGGTGAGCAGTTCTTC
D gene: .
CDR3 length: 12
J gene: TRBJ2-1
clone size: many
V gene: TRBV3-1

CDR3 protein: CAISDLTSGGAEETQYF
CDR3 DNA: TGTGCCATCAGTGACCTGACTAGCGGGGGGGCCGAGGAGACCCAGTACTTC
D gene: TRBD2
CDR3 length: 17
J gene: TRBJ2-5
clone size: many
V gene: TRBV10-3